This TCR beta chain was obtained from a study of blood T cell repertoires in COVID-19. Clones were sequenced by immunoSEQ multiplex PCR, and TCRdb holds only the in-frame ones, with some missing. The sample lists around 310,000 clones; around 92% were seen once. Looked up from germline, CDR1 is SGHTA and CDR2 is FQGNSA. CDR3 size: 13 residues. Trimming took off 2 bases at V and 6 bases at J, with 11 bases between the two ends. The J gene is TRBJ2-7, the V gene TRBV7-2; D is ambiguous. Sequencing was done on a sample of PBMCs or T cells enriched from blood (not recorded which). This TCR derives from a woman under 40 who had recovered from COVID-19. The CDR3 reads CASSLFGLREQYF. In DNA form, the CDR3 reads TGTGCCAGCAGCTTATTCGGGTTACGCGAGCAGTACTTC.